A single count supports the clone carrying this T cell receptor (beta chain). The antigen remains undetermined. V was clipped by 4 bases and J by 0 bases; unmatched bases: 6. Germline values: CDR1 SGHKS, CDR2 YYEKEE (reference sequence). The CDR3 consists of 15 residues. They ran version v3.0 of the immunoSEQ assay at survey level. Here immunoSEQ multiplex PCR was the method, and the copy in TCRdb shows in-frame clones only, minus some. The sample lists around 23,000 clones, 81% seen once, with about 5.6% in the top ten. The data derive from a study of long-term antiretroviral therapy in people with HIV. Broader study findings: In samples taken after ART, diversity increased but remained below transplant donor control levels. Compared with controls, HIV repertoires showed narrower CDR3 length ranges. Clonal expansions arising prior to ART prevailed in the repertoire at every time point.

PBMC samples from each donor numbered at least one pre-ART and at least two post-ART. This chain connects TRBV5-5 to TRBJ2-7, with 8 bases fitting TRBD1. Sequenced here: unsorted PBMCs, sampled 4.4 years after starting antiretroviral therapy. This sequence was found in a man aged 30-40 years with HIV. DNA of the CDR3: TGTGCCAGCAGCCTTCGGACAGGGAGCTCCTACGAGCAGTACTTC. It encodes CASSLRTGSSYEQYF.